This T cell receptor (beta chain) is from a study of CD8 T cell repertoires and HIV-1 epitope variants. Study-wide context: T cells were stimulated with Twenty-five Gag and Nef peptides separately. Controls included no peptide, Ebola AY9 epitope, and a CMV, EBV, flu pool. An uncultured baseline aliquot held 1M T cells. Findings and limits, study-wide: Roughly nine antigen-specific TCR beta clonotypes were found; over 5 seemed cross-reactive to variants.

Data came from immunoSEQ multiplex PCR; TCRdb stores just in-frame clones and leaves some out. The sample shows roughly 6,000 clones, under 70% of them seen only once. As concerns this clone: Its cognate antigen is unknown.

Per germline, CDR1 SGHRS and CDR2 YFSETQ. V shed 0 bases and J shed 5 bases, with 15 bases lying between them. There are 15 residues in the CDR3. This TCR was sampled from a male donor with HIV. Sequencing was carried out using cultured CD8+ T cells derived from PBMCs. The V and J genes are TRBV5-1 and TRBJ2-7; TRBD1 is a possible D gene (5 bases). CDR3 sequence reads: CASSLVAGIKNEQYF. CDR3 in DNA: TGCGCCAGCAGCTTGGTGGCAGGGATAAAAAACGAGCAGTACTTC.